The 16 T cell receptor beta chains presented below share a single source sample, sequenced in a study of high-grade serous ovarian cancer treatment subgroups. The tumor samples were collected prior to definitive surgery or chemotherapy. Sequencing was performed with immunoSEQ multiplex PCR; in TCRdb, only in-frame clones are kept and a portion is missing. Here the sample spans about 39,000 clones, about 80% being singletons. Sequenced sample: tumor tissue. The receptors were sampled from a human donor with high-grade serous ovarian cancer.

V and J are TRBV7-3 and TRBJ1-1, with 7 bases aligning to TRBD1. V lost 3 bases, J lost 8 bases, and 12 bases stayed unmatched. There are 15 residues in the CDR3. Per the germline V gene, CDR1 is SGHTA and CDR2 is FQGTGA. The CDR3 region is CASSFGYRGQPEAFF. In nucleotides, the CDR3 is TGTGCCAGCAGCTTCGGTTACAGGGGCCAACCCGAAGCTTTCTTT.

V gene TRBV19 combines with J gene TRBJ2-3; TRBD1 matches at 8 bases. This CDR3 is 15 amino acids long. From germline, CDR1 is LNHDA and CDR2 SQIVND (reference sequence). After removal of 4 bases from V and 3 bases from J, the junction contained 6 bases not matched to a gene. The CDR3 loop reads CASSTRQGRTDTQYF. In DNA, the CDR3 is TGTGCCAGTAGTACACGACAGGGGAGGACAGATACGCAGTATTTT.

The CDR3 spells CASSQKSYEQYF. The CDR3 DNA sequence: TGTGCCAGCAGTCAGAAATCCTACGAGCAGTACTTC. The chain uses TRBV2 and TRBJ2-7; D uncertain. Trimming stripped 5 bases from V and 1 base from J, with 6 bases between. This CDR3 comprises 12 residues. Germline-derived CDR1 and CDR2 are SNHLY and FYNNEI. Variable domain in full (rest from reference TRBV2 and TRBJ2-7): EPEVTQTPSHQVTQMGQEVILRCVPISNHLYFYWYRQILGQKVEFLVSFYNNEISEKSEIFDDQFSVERPDGSNFTLKIRSTKLEDSAMYFCASSQKSYEQYFGPGTRLTVT.

This clone was seen more than once but under ten times. The J gene is TRBJ1-5, the V gene TRBV6-5; TRBD1 is a possible D gene (6 bases). Trimming removed 4 bases from V and 7 bases from J, with 11 bases in between. The CDR3 is 13 residues long. Germline V gene lookup returns CDR1 MNHEY and CDR2 SVGAGI. CDR3 sequence reads: CASSSTGTQPQHF. CDR3 DNA sequence: TGTGCCAGCAGTTCTACAGGGACCCAGCCCCAGCATTTT.

The rearrangement uses TRBV29-1 and TRBJ2-5; D ambiguous. This CDR3 has 12 residues. V was cut by 4 bases and J by 1 base, with 7 bases left in between. Germline V CDR1 and CDR2: SQVTM, ANQGSEA. CDR3 DNA: TGCAGCGTTGTGACAACCCAAGAGACCCAGTACTTC. Protein: CSVVTTQETQYF.

The gene calls are TRBV5-6 and TRBJ1-2; unclear D gene. The germline V gene encodes CDR1 SGHDT and CDR2 YYEEEE. Between the trimmed V and J ends, which lost 2 bases and 0 bases, there was a span of 11 bases. This CDR3 region has 15 residues. The CDR3 region is CASSFGGKANYGYTF. CDR3 nucleotides: TGTGCCAGCAGCTTTGGTGGCAAAGCTAACTATGGCTACACCTTC.

The rearrangement uses TRBV7-3 and TRBJ2-1; D gene ambiguous. From germline, CDR1 is SGHTA and CDR2 FQGTGA. V was trimmed by 2 bases and J by 7 bases, leaving 9 bases between them. The CDR3 runs 13 residues. The CDR3: CASSLAYSNEQFF. CDR3 DNA: TGTGCCAGCAGCTTAGCATACTCGAATGAGCAGTTCTTC. Using reference TRBV7-3 and TRBJ2-1 for the parts outside the CDR3, the full variable domain is GAGVSQTPSNKVTEKGKYVELRCDPISGHTALYWYRQSLGQGPEFLIYFQGTGAADDSGLPNDRFFAVRPEGSVSTLKIQRTERGDSAVYLCASSLAYSNEQFFGPGTRLTVL.

The chain joins TRBV5-1 to TRBJ2-5; tentatively, D is TRBD2 (6 bases). Germline values: CDR1 SGHRS, CDR2 YFSETQ. The CDR3 is 17 amino acids. Trimming took 4 bases from V and 1 from J, leaving 20 bases between them. The CDR3 DNA reads TGCGCCAGCAGCCTGGGGGGAGCAGGGTTGGGCCAAGAGACCCAGTACTTC. Amino acids: CASSLGGAGLGQETQYF. Full variable domain (rest looked up from reference TRBV5-1 and TRBJ2-5): KAGVTQTPRYLIKTRGQQVTLSCSPISGHRSVSWYQQTPGQGLQFLFEYFSETQRNKGNFPGRFSGRQFSNSRSEMNVSTLELGDSALYLCASSLGGAGLGQETQYFGPGTRLLVL.

The rearrangement links TRBV5-6 to TRBJ1-1; no reliable D call. The CDR3 contains 14 residues. Per the germline V gene, CDR1 is SGHDT and CDR2 is YYEEEE. Trimming stripped 1 base from V and 1 base from J, with 8 bases between. The DNA of the CDR3 is TGTGCCAGCAGCTTGAGGCAGGCGAACACTGAAGCTTTCTTT. Translated: CASSLRQANTEAFF.

This chain links TRBV7-6 with TRBJ1-3; TRBD1 is a possible D gene (6 bases). Trimming took off 5 bases at V and 3 bases at J, with 20 bases between the two ends. The CDR3 length is 17 residues. Germline CDR1 reads SGHVS; CDR2 reads FNYEAQ. The CDR3 reads CASSLRPGARGGNTIYF. CDR3 nucleotides: TGTGCCAGCAGCCTCAGGCCGGGGGCGAGAGGTGGAAACACCATATATTTT.

The genes are TRBV7-3 and TRBJ2-1; perhaps D is TRBD1 or TRBD2 (5 bases each). The CDR3 is 15 amino acids. Trimming took 3 bases from V and 8 from J, leaving 17 bases between them. Germline V gene sequence: CDR1 SGHTA, CDR2 FQGTGA. The CDR3 nucleotides are TGTGCCAGCAGCTTCGCCGGGGCAAGGGGCGATGAGCAGTTCTTC. Amino acids: CASSFAGARGDEQFF. Full variable domain (outside the CDR3, taken from reference TRBV7-3 and TRBJ2-1): GAGVSQTPSNKVTEKGKYVELRCDPISGHTALYWYRQSLGQGPEFLIYFQGTGAADDSGLPNDRFFAVRPEGSVSTLKIQRTERGDSAVYLCASSFAGARGDEQFFGPGTRLTVL.

The CDR3, as DNA: TGTGCCAGCAGCTTGATTGGGGGTGATGGAAACACCATATATTTT. As protein: CASSLIGGDGNTIYF. The V gene is TRBV5-5, the J gene TRBJ1-3; perhaps TRBD1 as D (5 bases). CDR1 SGHKS and CDR2 YYEKEE come from the germline V gene (reference sequence). Trimming removed 1 base from V and 3 bases from J, with 11 bases in between. This CDR3 contains 15 residues.

The rearrangement joins TRBV7-3 to TRBJ2-2, with D perhaps matching TRBD2 (7 bases). The CDR3 is 14 residues long. Trimming stripped 2 bases from V and 7 bases from J, with 11 bases between. In germline, CDR1 is SGHTA, CDR2 FQGTGA. The CDR3 sequence is CASSLSGGVGELFF. The DNA for the CDR3 is TGTGCCAGCAGCTTATCGGGGGGCGTCGGGGAGCTGTTTTTT.

The rearrangement joins TRBV28 to TRBJ1-5; the D is unclear. Germline CDR1 MDHEN, CDR2 SYDVKM. This CDR3 has 10 residues. Trimming removed 4 bases from V and 5 bases from J, with 0 bases in between. CDR3 nucleotides: TGTGCCAGCAGTTATCAGCCCCAGCATTTT. As protein: CASSYQPQHF.

The chain is built from TRBV5-1 and TRBJ1-6; possible D gene TRBD1, 6 bases. This CDR3 has 14 residues. From germline, CDR1 is SGHRS and CDR2 YFSETQ. V lost 4 bases to trimming and J lost 8 bases, with 13 bases between them. The CDR3 DNA reads TGCGCCAGCAGCCTGGGGGCGATAGATTCACCCCTCCACTTT. It codes for CASSLGAIDSPLHF.

The chain combines TRBV6-5 with TRBJ1-3, with D maybe TRBD1 (6 bases). Germline assignment: CDR1 MNHEY and CDR2 SVGAGI. V shed 6 bases and J shed 3 bases, with 12 bases lying between them. The CDR3 has 14 amino acids. CDR3 region: CASSRGTNGNTIYF. For the CDR3, the DNA is TGTGCCAGCAGCAGGGGAACGAATGGAAACACCATATATTTT.